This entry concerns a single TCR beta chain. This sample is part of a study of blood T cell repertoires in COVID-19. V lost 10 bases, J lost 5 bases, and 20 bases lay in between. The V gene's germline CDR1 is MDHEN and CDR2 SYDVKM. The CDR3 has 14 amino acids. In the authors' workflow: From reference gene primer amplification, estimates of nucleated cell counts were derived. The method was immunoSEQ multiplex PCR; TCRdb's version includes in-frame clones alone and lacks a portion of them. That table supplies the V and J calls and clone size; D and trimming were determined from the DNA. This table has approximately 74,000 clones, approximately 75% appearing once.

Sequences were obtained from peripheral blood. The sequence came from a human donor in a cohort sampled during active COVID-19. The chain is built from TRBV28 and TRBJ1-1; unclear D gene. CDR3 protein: CATIKRGGRTEAFF. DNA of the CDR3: TGTGCCACCATAAAAAGAGGAGGAAGAACTGAAGCTTTCTTT. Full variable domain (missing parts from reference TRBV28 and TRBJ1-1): DVKVTQSSRYLVKRTGEKVFLECVQDMDHENMFWYRQDPGLGLRLIYFSYDVKMKEKGDIPEGYSVSREKKERFSLILESASTNQTSMYLCATIKRGGRTEAFFGQGTRLTVV.